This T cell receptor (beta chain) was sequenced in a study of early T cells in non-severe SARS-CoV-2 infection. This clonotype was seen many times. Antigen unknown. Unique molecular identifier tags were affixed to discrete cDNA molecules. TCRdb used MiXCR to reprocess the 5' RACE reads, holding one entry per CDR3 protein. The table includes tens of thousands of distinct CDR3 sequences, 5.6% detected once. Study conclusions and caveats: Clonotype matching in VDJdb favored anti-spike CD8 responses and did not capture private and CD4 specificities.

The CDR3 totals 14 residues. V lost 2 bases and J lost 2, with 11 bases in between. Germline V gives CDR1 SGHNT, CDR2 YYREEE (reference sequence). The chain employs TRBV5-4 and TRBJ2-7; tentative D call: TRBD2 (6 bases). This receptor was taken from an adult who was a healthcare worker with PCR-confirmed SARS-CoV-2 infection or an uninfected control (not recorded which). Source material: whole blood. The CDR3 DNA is TGTGCCAGCAGCTTCTCCGGGAGTCCCTACGAGCAGTACTTC. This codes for CASSFSGSPYEQYF.